Shown below are 5 T cell receptor beta chains from a single sample sequenced in a study of response to subunit inactivated influenza vaccine. TCRdb analysed the RT-PCR reads with MiXCR anew, one entry per CDR3 protein. The table records 200,000 to 250,000 distinct CDR3 sequences, 12% of them present only once. The source material was non-naive T cells sorted from PBMCs, sampled 14 to 15 days before vaccination. These receptors came from a man aged 45-65 years who received an inactivated influenza vaccine.

CDR3 sequence: CSAREYRGLNIQYF. The CDR3 coding sequence is TGCAGTGCTAGAGAGTACAGGGGGCTAAACATTCAGTACTTC. V and J are TRBV20-1 and TRBJ2-4; 9 nucleotides line up with TRBD1. Per germline, CDR1 DFQATT and CDR2 SNEGSKA (reference sequence). The CDR3 has 14 amino acids. V lost 0 bases, J lost 6 bases, and 3 bases stayed unmatched.

This chain joins TRBV5-6 and TRBJ2-1, with 7 bases fitting TRBD2. J lost 6 bases, V lost 2 bases, and 5 bases had no gene match. Germline CDR1 is SGHDT and CDR2 is YYEEEE. The CDR3 length is 14 residues. As DNA, the CDR3 is TGTGCCAGCAGCTTCGGGAGGAGCCTCAATGAGCAGTTCTTC. Translation: CASSFGRSLNEQFF.

This clonotype came up a few times. The V and J genes are TRBV4-3 and TRBJ2-4, with 9 bases aligning to TRBD1. V trimming: 4 bases; J trimming: 6 bases; junction bases outside the gene matches: 16. Germline V CDR1 and CDR2: LGHNA, YSLEER. The CDR3 spans 18 residues. The CDR3 here is CASSPLLPGQGNGNIQYF. The CDR3 nucleotides read TGCGCCAGCAGCCCCCTCCTACCGGGACAGGGAAATGGAAACATTCAGTACTTC.

Only a few counts were recorded for this clonotype. This chain connects TRBV7-6 to TRBJ2-7; 9 bases are a match to TRBD2. V lost 1 base to trimming and J lost 4 bases; unmatched junction nucleotides: 5. The length of the CDR3 is 15 residues. CDR1 and CDR2 from the germline V gene are SGHVS and FNYEAQ. CDR3 sequence: CASSLEGGRGYEQYF. CDR3 sequence (DNA): TGTGCCAGCAGCTTAGAAGGCGGGAGGGGATACGAGCAGTACTTC.

Worth noting for this clonotype: A read error may account for a junction end that differs from germline. V and J are TRBV29-1 and TRBJ1-2; no firm D call. Germline values: CDR1 SQVTM, CDR2 ANQGSEA. This CDR3 spans 13 amino acids. CDR3: CSVEDWQGYDYTF. CDR3 bases: TGCAGCGTTGAAGATTGGCAAGGTTATGACTACACCTTC.